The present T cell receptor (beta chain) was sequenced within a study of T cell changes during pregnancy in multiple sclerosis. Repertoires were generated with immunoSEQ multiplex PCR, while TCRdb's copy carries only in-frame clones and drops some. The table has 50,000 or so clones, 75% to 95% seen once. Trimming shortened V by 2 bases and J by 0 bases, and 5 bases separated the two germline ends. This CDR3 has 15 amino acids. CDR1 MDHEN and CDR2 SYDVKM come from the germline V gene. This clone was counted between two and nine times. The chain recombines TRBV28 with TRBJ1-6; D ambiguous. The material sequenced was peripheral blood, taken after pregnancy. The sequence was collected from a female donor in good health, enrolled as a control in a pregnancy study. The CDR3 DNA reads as TGTGCCAGCAGTTTAGGAGGCTCCTATAATTCACCCCTCCACTTT. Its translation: CASSLGGSYNSPLHF.